This TCR beta chain stems from a study of CD8+CD57+ T cells in acquired aplastic anemia. About the research overall: Sorted CD4+ and CD8+ cell DNA averaged approximately 3.2 ug.

Template material for TCR beta VDJ and CDR3 profiling consisted of genomic DNA. TCRdb passed the reads through MiXCR, listing each CDR3 protein once. The sample comprises hundreds of thousands of distinct CDR3 sequences, around 46% of which are singletons, and under 9% rests with the top ten. Study conclusions and caveats: Researchers report that around 31 CD8+ CDR3 sequences appeared in both patients and controls.

This clonotype was detected many times. What it binds is not known. The patients chosen for sequencing had shown expansion of CD8+CD57+ cells (detected by flow cytometry). Each of the patients presented with severe acquired aplastic anemia. Untreated patients provided the blood samples, with no therapy given before sampling. V trimming: 3 bases; J trimming: 13 bases; junction bases outside the gene matches: 10. The germline CDR1 and CDR2 sequences are MNHEY and SMNVEV (reference sequence). The CDR3 totals 13 residues. J is TRBJ2-7 and V is TRBV27; 9 bases match TRBD1. Sequencing was performed on sorted CD4+, CD8+, or CD8+CD57+ T cells (not recorded which) from PBMCs. This receptor was obtained from a human donor with aplastic anemia. CDR3: CASSFKGQGDHYF. CDR3 nucleotide sequence: TGTGCCAGCAGTTTCAAGGGACAGGGAGACCACTACTTC.